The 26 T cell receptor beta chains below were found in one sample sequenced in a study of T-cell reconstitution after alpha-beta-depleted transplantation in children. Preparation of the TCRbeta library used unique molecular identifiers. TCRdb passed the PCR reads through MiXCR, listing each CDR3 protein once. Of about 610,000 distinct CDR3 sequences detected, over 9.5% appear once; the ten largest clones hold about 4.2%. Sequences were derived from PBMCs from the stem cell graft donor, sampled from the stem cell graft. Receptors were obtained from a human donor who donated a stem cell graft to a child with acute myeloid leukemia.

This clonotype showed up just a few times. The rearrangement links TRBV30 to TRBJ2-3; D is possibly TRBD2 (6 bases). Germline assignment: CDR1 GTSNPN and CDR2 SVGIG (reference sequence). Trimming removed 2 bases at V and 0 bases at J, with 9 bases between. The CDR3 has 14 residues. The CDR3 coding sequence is TGTGCCTGGAGTCGCGGGATTAGCACAGATACGCAGTATTTT. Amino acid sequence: CAWSRGISTDTQYF.

The CDR3 nucleotides read TGTGCCAGCAGCCGCGCCGGGACTAGCGGACCGCTGGAGCAGTACTTC. Its protein is CASSRAGTSGPLEQYF. The gene calls are TRBV13 and TRBJ2-7; TRBD2 aligns across 11 bases. This CDR3 region has 16 residues. The V and J ends lost 5 bases and 7 bases, in that order; junction bases with no gene match: 13. Per germline, CDR1 PRHDT and CDR2 FYEKMQ (reference sequence).

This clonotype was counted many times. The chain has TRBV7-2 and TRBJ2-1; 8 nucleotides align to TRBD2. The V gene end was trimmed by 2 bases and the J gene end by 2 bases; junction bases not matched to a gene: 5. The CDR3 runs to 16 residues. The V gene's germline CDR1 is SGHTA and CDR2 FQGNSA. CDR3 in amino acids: CASSLSGTRAYNEQFF. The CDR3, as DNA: TGTGCCAGCAGCTTATCGGGGACTAGGGCCTACAATGAGCAGTTCTTC.

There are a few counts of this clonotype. CDR3 loop: CASRLDLNTEAFF. In nucleotides, the CDR3 is TGTGCCAGCAGACTAGACCTGAACACTGAAGCTTTCTTT. The V gene is TRBV12-3 or TRBV12-4, the J gene TRBJ1-1; D is unclear. Trimming stripped 6 bases from V and 0 bases from J, with 8 bases between. The CDR3 extends over 13 amino acids.

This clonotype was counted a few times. In DNA, the CDR3 is TGTGCCAGCATCCTCGTCCCCAGAAGCTCCTACGAGCAGTACTTC. This sequence encodes CASILVPRSSYEQYF. This chain links TRBV28 with TRBJ2-7; no reliable D call. The CDR3 consists of 15 residues. Looked up from germline, CDR1 is MDHEN and CDR2 is SYDVKM. Trimming cost V 7 bases and J 0 bases, with 16 bases left between them.

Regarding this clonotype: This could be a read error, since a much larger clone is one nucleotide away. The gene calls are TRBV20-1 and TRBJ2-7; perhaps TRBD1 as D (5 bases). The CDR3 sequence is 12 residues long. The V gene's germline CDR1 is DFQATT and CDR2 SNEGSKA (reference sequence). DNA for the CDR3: TGCAGTGCCACAGGATTAGGCTACGATCAGTACTTC. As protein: CSATGLGYDQYF.

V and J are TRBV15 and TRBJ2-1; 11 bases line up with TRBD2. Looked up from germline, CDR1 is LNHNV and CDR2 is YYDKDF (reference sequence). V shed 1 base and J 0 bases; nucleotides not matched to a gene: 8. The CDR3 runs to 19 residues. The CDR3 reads CATSRGPGTSGSSYNEQFF. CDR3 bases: TGTGCCACCAGCAGAGGTCCCGGGACTAGCGGTAGCTCCTACAATGAGCAGTTCTTC.

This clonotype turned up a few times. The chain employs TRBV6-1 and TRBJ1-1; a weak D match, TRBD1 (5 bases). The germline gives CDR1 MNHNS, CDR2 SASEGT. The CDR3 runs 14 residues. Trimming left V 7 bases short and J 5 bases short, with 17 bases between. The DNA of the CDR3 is TGTGCCAGCAAGCAAACAGGAGCGAGGACTGAAGCTTTCTTT. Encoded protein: CASKQTGARTEAFF.

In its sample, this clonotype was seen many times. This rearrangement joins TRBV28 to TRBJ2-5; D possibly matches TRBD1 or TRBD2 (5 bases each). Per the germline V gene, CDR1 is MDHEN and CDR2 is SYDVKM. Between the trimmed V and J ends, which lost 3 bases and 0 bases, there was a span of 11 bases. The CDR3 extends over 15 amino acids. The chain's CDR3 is CASSFRDGYQETQYF. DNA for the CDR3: TGTGCCAGCAGTTTTAGGGACGGGTACCAAGAGACCCAGTACTTC.

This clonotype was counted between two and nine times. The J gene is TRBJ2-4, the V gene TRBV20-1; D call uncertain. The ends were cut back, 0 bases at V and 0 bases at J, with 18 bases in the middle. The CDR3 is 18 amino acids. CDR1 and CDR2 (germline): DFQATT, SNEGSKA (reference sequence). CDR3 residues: CSARDGSVRGLAKNIQYF. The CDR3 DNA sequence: TGCAGTGCTAGAGACGGCTCGGTGAGAGGCCTAGCCAAAAACATTCAGTACTTC.

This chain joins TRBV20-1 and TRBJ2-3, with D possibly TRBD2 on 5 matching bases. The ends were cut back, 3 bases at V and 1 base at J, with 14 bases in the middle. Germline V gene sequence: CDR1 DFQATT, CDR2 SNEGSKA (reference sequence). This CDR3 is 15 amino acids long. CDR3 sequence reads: CSASRGSSGTDTQYF. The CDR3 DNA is TGCAGTGCTAGTCGGGGAAGTAGCGGCACAGATACGCAGTATTTT.

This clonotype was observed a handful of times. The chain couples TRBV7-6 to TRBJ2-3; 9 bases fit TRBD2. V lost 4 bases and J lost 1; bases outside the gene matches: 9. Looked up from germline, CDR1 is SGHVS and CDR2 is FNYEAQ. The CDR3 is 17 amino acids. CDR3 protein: CASSSLTLAGRTDTQYF. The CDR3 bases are TGTGCCAGCAGCTCCCTCACCCTAGCGGGACGCACAGATACGCAGTATTTT.

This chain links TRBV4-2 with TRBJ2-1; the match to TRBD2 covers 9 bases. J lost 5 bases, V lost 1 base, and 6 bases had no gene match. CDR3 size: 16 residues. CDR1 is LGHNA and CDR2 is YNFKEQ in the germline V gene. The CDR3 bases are TGTGCCAGCAGCCAAGCACTTCTAGCGGGGAACAATGAGCAGTTCTTC. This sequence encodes CASSQALLAGNNEQFF.

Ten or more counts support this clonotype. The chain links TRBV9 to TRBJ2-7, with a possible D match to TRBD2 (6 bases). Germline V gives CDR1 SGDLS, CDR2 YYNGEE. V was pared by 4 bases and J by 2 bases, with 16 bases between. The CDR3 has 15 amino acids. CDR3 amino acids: CASSPRGSGAYEQYF. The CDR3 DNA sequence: TGTGCCAGCAGCCCCCGGGGGAGCGGAGCCTACGAGCAGTACTTC.

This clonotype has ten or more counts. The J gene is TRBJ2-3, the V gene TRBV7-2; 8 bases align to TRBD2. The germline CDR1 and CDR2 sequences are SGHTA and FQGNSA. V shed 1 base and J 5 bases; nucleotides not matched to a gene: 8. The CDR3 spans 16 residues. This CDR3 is CASSLGAGRVGDTQYF. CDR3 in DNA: TGTGCCAGCAGCTTAGGAGCCGGGAGGGTTGGAGATACGCAGTATTTT.

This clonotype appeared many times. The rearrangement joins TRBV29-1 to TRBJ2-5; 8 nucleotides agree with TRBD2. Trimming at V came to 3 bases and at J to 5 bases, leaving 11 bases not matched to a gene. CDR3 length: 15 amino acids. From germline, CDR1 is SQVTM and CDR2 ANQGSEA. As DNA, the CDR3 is TGCAGCGTTGATTCGGTCGGGGGGGCGGTCGAGACCCAGTACTTC. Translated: CSVDSVGGAVETQYF.

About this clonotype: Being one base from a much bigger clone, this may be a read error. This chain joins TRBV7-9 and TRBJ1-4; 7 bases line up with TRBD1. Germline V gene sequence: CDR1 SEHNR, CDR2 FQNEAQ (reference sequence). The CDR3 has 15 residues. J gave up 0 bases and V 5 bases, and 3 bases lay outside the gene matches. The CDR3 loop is CASSLGQATNEKLFF. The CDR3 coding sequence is TGTGCCAGCAGCCTCGGACAGGCAACTAATGAAAAACTGTTTTTT.

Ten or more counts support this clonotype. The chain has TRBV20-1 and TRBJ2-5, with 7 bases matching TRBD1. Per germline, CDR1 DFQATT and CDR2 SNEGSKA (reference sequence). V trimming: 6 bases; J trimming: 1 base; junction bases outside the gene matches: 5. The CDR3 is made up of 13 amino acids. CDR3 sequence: CSAWDSLQETQYF. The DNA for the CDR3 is TGCAGTGCCTGGGACAGCCTCCAAGAGACCCAGTACTTC.

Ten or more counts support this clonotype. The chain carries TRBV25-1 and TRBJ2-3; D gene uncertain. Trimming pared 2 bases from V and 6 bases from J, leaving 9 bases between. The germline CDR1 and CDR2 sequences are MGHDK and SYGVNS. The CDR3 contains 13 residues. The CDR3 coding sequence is TGTGCCAGCAGTGAAACATTCGGGGATACGCAGTATTTT. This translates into CASSETFGDTQYF. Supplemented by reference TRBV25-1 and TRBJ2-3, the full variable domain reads EADIYQTPRYLVIGTGKKITLECSQTMGHDKMYWYQQDPGMELHLIHYSYGVNSTEKGDLSSESTVSRIRTEHFPLTLESARPSHTSQYLCASSETFGDTQYFGPGTRLTVL.

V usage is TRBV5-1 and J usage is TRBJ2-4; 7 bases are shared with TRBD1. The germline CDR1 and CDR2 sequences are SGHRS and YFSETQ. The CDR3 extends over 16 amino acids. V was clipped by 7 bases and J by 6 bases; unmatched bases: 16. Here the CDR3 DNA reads TGCGCCAGCCGTGACAGGGTGAGAGGGCCGGGAAACATTCAGTACTTC. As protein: CASRDRVRGPGNIQYF.

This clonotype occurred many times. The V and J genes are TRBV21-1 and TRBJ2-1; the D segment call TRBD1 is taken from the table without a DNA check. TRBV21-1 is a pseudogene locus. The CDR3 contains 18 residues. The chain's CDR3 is CASSPRTGPSPPVNEQFF. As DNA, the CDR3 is TGTGCCAGCAGCCCCCGGACAGGACCCTCTCCTCCCGTCAATGAGCAGTTCTTC.

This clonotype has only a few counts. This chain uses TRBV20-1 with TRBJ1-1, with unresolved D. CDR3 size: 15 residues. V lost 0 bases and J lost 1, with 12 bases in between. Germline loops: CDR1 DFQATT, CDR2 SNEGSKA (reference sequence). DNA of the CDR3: TGCAGTGCTAGAGATCCAGAGGGTAGGAACACTGAAGCTTTCTTT. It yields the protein CSARDPEGRNTEAFF.

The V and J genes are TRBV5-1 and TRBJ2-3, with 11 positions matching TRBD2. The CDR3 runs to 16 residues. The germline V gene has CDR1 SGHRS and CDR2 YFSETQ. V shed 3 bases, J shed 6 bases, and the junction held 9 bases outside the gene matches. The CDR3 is CASSSSTSGTADTQYF. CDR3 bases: TGCGCCAGCAGCTCTTCGACTAGCGGGACGGCGGATACGCAGTATTTT.

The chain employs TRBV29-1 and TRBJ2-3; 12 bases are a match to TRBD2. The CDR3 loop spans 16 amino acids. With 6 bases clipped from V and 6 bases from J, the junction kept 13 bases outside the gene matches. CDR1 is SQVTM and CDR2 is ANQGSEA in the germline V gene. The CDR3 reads CSVFAGLAGRRDTQYF. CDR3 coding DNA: TGCAGCGTCTTCGCCGGACTAGCGGGACGCCGGGATACGCAGTATTTT.

As DNA, the CDR3 is TGCAGTGCTAGCGCACCGGGACAGGGGATCCACGAGCAGTACTTC. Translated: CSASAPGQGIHEQYF. The J gene is TRBJ2-7, the V gene TRBV20-1, with TRBD1 matching 10 bases. CDR3 length: 15 amino acids. Germline loops: CDR1 DFQATT, CDR2 SNEGSKA (reference sequence). V shed 3 bases, J shed 5 bases, and the junction held 10 bases outside the gene matches.

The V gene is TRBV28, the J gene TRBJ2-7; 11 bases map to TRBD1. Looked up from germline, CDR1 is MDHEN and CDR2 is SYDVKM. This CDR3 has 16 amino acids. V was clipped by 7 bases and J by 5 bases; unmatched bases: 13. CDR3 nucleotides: TGTGCCAGCAACCTTCGCCGGGACAGGGGGAGGAACGAGCAGTACTTC. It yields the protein CASNLRRDRGRNEQYF.